The clone carrying this T cell receptor beta chain turned up a few times. The antigen is unknown. The source of the sample is a study of post-analysis software for immune sequencing data. Turning to the study itself: The courses of disease that were included comprised relapsing-remitting, secondary progressive and progressive-relapsing multiple sclerosis.

Study findings and constraints: Those with multiple sclerosis, the patient group, showed significantly lower normalized Chao1 diversity than controls. Comparison of patients with controls showed five TRBV segments more frequent in patients, TRBV5-6, TRBV5-1 and TRBV20-1 among them. Clustering by F measure revealed strong co-clustering among samples prepared together in one batch.

Each TCR beta cDNA library carried unique molecular identifiers. Approximately 0.5 million cDNA molecules were recovered from an input of 1 to 10 million T cells. One entry per CDR3 protein, called by TCRdb with MiXCR from the PCR reads. This table holds 650,000 to 850,000 distinct CDR3 sequences, 46% found once. The CDR3 extends over 12 amino acids. V lost 7 bases and J lost 7; bases outside the gene matches: 7. Germline CDR1 reads SQVTM; CDR2 reads ANQGSEA. The chain couples TRBV29-1 to TRBJ2-1, with TRBD1 identical over 7 bases. The sequencing sample was made of blood. The receptor was isolated from a girl aged 5-17 years with multiple sclerosis. CDR3 amino acids: CSASDRPNEQFF. The CDR3, as DNA: TGCAGCGCTTCGGACAGGCCAAATGAGCAGTTCTTC.